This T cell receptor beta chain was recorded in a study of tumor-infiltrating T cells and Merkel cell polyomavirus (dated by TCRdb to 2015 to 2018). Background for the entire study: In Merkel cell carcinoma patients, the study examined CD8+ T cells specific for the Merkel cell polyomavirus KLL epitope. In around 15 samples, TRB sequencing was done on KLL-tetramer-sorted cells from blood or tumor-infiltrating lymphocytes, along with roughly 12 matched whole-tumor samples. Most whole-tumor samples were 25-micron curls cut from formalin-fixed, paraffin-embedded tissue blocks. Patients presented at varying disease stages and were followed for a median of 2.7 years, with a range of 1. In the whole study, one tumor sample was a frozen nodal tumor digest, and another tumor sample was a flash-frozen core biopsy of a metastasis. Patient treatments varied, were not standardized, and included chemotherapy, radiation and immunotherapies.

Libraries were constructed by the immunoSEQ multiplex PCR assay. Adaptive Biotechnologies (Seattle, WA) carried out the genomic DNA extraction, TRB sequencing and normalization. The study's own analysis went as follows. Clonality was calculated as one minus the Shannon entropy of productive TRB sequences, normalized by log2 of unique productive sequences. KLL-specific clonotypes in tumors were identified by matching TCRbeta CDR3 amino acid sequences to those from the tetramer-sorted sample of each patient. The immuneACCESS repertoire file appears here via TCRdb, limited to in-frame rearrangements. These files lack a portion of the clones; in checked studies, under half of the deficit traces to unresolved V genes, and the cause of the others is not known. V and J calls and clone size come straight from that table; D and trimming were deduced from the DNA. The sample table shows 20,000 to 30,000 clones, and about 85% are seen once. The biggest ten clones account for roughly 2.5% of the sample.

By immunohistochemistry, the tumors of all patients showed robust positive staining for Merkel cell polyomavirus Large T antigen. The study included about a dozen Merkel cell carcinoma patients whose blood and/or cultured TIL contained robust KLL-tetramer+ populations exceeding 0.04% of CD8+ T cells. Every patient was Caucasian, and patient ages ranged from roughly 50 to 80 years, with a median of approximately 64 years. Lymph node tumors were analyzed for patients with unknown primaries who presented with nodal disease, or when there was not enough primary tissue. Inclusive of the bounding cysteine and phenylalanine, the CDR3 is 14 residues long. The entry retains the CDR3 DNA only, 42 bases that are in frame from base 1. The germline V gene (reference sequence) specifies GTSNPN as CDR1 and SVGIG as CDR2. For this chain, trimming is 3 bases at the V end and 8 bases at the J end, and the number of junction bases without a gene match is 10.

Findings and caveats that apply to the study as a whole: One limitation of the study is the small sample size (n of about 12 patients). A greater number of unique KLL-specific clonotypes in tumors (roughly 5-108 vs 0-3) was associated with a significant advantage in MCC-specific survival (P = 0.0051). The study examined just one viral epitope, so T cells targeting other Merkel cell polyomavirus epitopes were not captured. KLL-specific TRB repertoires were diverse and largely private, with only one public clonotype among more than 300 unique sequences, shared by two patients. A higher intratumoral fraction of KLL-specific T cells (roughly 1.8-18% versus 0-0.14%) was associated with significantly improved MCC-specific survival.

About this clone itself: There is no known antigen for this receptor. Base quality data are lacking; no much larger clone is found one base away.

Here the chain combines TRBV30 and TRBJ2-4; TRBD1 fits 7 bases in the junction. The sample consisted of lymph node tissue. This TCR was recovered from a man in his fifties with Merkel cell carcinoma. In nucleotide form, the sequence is TGTGCCTGGAGCCCGGCACAGGGGTTGGACATTCAGTACTTC. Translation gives CAWSPAQGLDIQYF.